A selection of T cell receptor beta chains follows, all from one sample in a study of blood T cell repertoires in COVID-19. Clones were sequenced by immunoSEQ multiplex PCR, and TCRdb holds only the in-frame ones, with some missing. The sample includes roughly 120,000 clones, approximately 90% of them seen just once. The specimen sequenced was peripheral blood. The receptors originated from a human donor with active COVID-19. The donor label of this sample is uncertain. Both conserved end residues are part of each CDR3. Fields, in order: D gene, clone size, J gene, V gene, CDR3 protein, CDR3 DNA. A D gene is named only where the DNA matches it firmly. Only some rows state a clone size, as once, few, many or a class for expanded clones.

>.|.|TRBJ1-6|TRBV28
CASSLRQVISPLHF
TGTGCCAGCAGTCTCAGACAGGTCATTTCACCCCTCCACTTT
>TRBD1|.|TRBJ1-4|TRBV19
CASSLKWGRGPEKLFF
TGTGCCAGTAGCCTGAAGTGGGGCAGGGGGCCTGAAAAACTGTTTTTT
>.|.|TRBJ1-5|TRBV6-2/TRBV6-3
CASSYPRGGNQPQHF
TGTGCCAGCAGTTACCCCAGGGGTGGCAATCAGCCCCAGCATTTT
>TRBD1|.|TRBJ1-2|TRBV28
CASSLQGNGYTF
TGTGCCAGCAGTCTACAGGGGAACGGCTACACCTTC
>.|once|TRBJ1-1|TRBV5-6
CASSLADTGTENTEAFF
TGTGCCAGCAGCTTGGCCGACACAGGGACGGAGAACACTGAAGCTTTCTTT
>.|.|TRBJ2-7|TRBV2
CASTRHGVGEQYF
TGTGCCAGCACACGACACGGCGTGGGCGAGCAGTACTTC
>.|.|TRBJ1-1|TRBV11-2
CASSPPRARRLNTEAFF
TGTGCCAGCAGCCCCCCGAGGGCACGAAGGTTGAACACTGAAGCTTTCTTT
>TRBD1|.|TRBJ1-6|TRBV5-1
CASSLEGLYRGSSYNSPLHF
TGCGCCAGCAGCTTGGAGGGATTATACAGGGGGAGCTCCTATAATTCACCCCTCCACTTT
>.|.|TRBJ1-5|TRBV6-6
CASSYSDPNQPQHF
TGTGCCAGCAGTTACAGCGATCCTAATCAGCCCCAGCATTTT
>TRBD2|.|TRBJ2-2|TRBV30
CAWREGAGTGELFF
TGTGCCTGGAGGGAGGGAGCGGGGACCGGGGAGCTGTTTTTT
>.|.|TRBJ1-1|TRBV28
CASSYSSANTEAFF
TGTGCCAGCAGTTATAGTAGTGCGAACACTGAAGCTTTCTTT
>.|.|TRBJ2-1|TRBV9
CASSVGPGVPLSSYNEQFF
TGTGCCAGCAGCGTAGGGCCAGGGGTTCCCCTTAGCTCCTACAATGAGCAGTTCTTC
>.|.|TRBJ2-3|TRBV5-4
CASSHTDTQYF
TGTGCCAGCAGCCATACAGATACGCAGTATTTT
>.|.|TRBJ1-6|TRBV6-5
CASSSGGDANSPLHF
TGTGCCAGCTCCAGCGGGGGGGACGCGAATTCACCCCTCCACTTT
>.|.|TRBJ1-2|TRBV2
CASSEGSYGYTF
TGTGCCAGCAGTGAAGGGAGCTATGGCTACACCTTC
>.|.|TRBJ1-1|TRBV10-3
CAISQAGGRGTEAFF
TGTGCCATCAGTCAGGCCGGGGGGCGAGGGACTGAAGCTTTCTTT
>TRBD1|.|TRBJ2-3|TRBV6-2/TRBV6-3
CASSYSNQGADTQYF
TGTGCCAGCAGTTACTCGAACCAGGGGGCGGATACGCAGTATTTT